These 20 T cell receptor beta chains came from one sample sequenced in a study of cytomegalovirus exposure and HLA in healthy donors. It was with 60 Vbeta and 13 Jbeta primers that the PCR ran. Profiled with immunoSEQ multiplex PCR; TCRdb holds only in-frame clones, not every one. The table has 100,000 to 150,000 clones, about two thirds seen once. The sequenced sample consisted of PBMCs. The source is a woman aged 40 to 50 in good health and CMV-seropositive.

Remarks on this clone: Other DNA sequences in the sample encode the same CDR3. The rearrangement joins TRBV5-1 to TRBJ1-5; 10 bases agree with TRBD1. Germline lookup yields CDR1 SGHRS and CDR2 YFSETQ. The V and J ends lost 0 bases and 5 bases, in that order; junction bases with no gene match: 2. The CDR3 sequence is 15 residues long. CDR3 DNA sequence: TGCGCCAGCAGCTTGGGAGGGACAGGGGATCAGCCCCAGCATTTT. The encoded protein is CASSLGGTGDQPQHF. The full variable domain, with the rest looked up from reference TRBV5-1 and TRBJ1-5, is KAGVTQTPRYLIKTRGQQVTLSCSPISGHRSVSWYQQTPGQGLQFLFEYFSETQRNKGNFPGRFSGRQFSNSRSEMNVSTLELGDSALYLCASSLGGTGDQPQHFGDGTRLSIL.

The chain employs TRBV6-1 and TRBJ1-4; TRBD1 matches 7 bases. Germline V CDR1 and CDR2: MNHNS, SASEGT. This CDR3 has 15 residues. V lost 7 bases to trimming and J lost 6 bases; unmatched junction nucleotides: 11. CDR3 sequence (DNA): TGTGCCAGCAATAGGGGGCGGGGATTCGATGAAAAACTGTTTTTT. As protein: CASNRGRGFDEKLFF.

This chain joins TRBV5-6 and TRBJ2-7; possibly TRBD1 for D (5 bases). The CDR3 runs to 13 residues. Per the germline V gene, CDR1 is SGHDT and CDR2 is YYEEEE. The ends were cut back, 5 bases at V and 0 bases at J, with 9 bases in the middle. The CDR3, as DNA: TGTGCCAGCAGTCCCAGGGCCTCCTACGAGCAGTACTTC. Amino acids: CASSPRASYEQYF.

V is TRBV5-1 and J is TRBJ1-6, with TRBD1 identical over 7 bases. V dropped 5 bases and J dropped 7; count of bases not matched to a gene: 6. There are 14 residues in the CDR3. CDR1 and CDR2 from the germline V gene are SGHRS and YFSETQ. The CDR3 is CASSRDSLNSPLHF. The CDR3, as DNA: TGCGCCAGCAGTCGGGACAGCCTAAATTCACCCCTCCACTTT.

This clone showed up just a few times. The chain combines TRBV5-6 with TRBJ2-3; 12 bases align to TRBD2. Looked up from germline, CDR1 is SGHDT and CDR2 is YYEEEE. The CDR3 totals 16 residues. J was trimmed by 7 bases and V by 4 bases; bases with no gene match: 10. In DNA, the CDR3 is TGTGCCAGCAGCCTGATGACTAGCGGGGGATCAAATACGCAGTATTTT. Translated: CASSLMTSGGSNTQYF.

The CDR3 reads CSVERGRTEAFF. The CDR3 DNA follows: TGCAGCGTTGAAAGGGGGCGAACTGAAGCTTTCTTT. The chain links TRBV29-1 to TRBJ1-1, with 7 nucleotides matching TRBD1. The CDR3 has 12 amino acids. CDR1 is SQVTM, CDR2 ANQGSEA, per germline. The ends lost 2 bases at V and 5 bases at J; junction bases unmatched: 2.

The CDR3 bases are TGTGCCAGCAGCCCCATGACAGGGGGCTTTGATGAGCAGTTCTTC. Translated: CASSPMTGGFDEQFF. The V gene is TRBV14, the J gene TRBJ2-1, with TRBD1 matching 10 bases. There are 15 residues in the CDR3. Germline lookup yields CDR1 SGHDN and CDR2 FVKESK. V shed 4 bases and J 8 bases; nucleotides not matched to a gene: 8.

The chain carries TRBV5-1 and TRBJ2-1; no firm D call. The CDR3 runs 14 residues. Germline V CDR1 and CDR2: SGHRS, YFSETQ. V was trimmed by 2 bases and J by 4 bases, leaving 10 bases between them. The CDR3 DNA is TGCGCCAGCAGCTTATCTCCTGAGTACAATGAGCAGTTCTTC. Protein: CASSLSPEYNEQFF.

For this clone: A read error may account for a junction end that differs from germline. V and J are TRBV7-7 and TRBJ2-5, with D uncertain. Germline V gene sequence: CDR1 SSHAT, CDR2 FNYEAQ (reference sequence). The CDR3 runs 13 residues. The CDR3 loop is CASSLERMETQYF. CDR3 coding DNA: TGTGCTAGCAGCTTAGAGAGGATGGAGACCCAGTACTTC. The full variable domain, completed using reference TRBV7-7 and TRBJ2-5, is GAGVSQSPRYKVTKRGQDVTLRCDPISSHATLYWYQQALGQGPEFLTYFNYEAQPDKSGLPSDRFSAERPEGSISTLTIQRTEQRDSAMYRCASSLERMETQYFGPGTRLLVL.

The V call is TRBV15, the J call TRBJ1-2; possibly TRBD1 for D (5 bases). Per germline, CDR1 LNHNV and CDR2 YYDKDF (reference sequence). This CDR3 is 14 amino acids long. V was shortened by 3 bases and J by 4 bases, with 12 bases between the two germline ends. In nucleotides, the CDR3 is TGTGCCACCAGCAGCGCCCCGGGGGGCTATGGCTACACCTTC. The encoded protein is CATSSAPGGYGYTF.

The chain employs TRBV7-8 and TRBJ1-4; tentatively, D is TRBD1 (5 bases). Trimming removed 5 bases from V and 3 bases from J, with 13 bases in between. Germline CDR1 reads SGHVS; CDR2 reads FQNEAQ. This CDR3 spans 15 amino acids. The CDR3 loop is CASSAYPGPNEKLFF. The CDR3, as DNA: TGTGCCAGCAGCGCCTATCCAGGGCCTAATGAAAAACTGTTTTTT.

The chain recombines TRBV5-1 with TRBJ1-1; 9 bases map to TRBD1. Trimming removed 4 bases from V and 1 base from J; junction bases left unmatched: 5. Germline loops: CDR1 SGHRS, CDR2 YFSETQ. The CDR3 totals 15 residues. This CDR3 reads CASSPGTGWNTEAFF. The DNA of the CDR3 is TGCGCCAGCAGCCCGGGGACAGGGTGGAACACTGAAGCTTTCTTT.

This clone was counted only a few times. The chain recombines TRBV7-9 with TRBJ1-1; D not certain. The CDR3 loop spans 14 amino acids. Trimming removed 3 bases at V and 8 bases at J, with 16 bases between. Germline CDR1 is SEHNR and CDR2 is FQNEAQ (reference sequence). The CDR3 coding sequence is TGTGCCAGCAGCTTTTCACTCTCGAACGAGGAAGCTTTCTTT. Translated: CASSFSLSNEEAFF.

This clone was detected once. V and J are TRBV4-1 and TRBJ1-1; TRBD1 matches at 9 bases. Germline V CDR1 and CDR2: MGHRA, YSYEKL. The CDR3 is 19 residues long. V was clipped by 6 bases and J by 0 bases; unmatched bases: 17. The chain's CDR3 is CASSPGRDRASKMNTEAFF. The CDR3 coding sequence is TGCGCCAGCAGTCCCGGCAGGGACAGGGCTTCGAAAATGAACACTGAAGCTTTCTTT.

The CDR3 loop is CASSQAPSQETQYF. The CDR3 DNA reads TGTGCCAGCAGCCAAGCCCCTAGCCAAGAGACCCAGTACTTC. This chain joins TRBV4-2 and TRBJ2-5; no clear D gene. CDR1 and CDR2 from the germline V gene are LGHNA and YNFKEQ. Trimming removed 1 base at V and 1 base at J, with 7 bases between. This CDR3 is 14 amino acids long.

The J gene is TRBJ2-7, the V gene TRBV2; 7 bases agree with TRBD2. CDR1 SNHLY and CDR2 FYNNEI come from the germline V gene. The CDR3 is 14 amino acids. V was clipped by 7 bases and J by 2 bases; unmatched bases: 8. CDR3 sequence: CASNQGGVTYEQYF. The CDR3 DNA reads TGTGCCAGCAACCAGGGAGGGGTTACCTACGAGCAGTACTTC.

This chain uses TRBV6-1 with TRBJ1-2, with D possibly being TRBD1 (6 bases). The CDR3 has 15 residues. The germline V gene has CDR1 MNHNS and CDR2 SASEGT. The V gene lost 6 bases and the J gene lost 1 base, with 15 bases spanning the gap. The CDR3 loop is CASSPGEGVNYGYTF. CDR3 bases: TGTGCCAGCAGCCCCGGCGAGGGGGTTAACTATGGCTACACCTTC.

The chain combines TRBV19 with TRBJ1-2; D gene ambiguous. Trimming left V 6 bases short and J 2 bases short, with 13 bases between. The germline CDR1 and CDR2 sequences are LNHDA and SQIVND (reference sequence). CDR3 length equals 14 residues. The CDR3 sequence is CASRPGLLNYGYTF. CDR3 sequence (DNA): TGTGCCAGTAGGCCTGGACTTCTGAACTATGGCTACACCTTC.

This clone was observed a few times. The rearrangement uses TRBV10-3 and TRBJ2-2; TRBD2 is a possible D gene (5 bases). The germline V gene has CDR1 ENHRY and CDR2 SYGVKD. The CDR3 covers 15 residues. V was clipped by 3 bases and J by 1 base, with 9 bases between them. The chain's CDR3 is CAISEGRVNTGELFF. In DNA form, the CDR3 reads TGTGCCATCAGTGAAGGGCGGGTGAACACCGGGGAGCTGTTTTTT.

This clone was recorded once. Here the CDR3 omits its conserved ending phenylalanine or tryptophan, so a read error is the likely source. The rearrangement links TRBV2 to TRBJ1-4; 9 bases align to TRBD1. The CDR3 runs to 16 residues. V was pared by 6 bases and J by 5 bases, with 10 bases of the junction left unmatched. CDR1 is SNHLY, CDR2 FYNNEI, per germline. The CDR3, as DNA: TGTGCCAGCAGACTCCCGGGACAGGGACGAAATGAAAAACTGTTTGTT. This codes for CASRLPGQGRNEKLFV.